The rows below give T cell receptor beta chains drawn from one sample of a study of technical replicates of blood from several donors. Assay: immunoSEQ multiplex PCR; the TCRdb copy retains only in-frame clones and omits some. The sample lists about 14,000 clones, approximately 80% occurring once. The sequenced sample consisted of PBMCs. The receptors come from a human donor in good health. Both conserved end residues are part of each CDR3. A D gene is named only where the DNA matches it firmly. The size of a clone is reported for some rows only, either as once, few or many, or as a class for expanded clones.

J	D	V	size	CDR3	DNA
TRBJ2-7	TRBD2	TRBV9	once	CASSVGGSGRAPYEQYF	TGTGCCAGCAGCGTAGGCGGTAGCGGGAGGGCGCCCTACGAGCAGTACTTC
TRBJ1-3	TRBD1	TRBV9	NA	CASSSGGGNTIYF	TGTGCCAGTTCATCAGGGGGCGGAAACACCATATATTTT
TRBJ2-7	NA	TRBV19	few	CASSPRGGDYEQYF	TGTGCCAGTAGTCCCCGCGGGGGCGACTACGAGCAGTACTTC
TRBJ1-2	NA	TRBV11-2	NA	CASSLGTNYGYTF	TGTGCCAGCAGCTTAGGGACAAACTATGGCTACACCTTC
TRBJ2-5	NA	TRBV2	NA	CASSEDPSGAQYF	TGTGCCAGCAGTGAAGATCCCTCGGGGGCCCAGTACTTC
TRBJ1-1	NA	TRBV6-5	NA	CASSFSEENTEAFF	TGTGCCAGCAGTTTTAGTGAGGAGAACACTGAAGCTTTCTTT
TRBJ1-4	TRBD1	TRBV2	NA	CATSRGPYRGIEKLFF	TGTGCCACCTCGAGGGGACCCTACAGGGGTATCGAAAAACTGTTTTTT
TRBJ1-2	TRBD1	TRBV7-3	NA	CASSLGQQGEVDGYTF	TGTGCCAGCAGCCTCGGTCAACAGGGGGAAGTAGATGGCTACACCTTC
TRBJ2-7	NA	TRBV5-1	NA	CASSYTTDSYEQYF	TGCGCCAGCAGCTACACGACAGATTCCTACGAGCAGTACTTC
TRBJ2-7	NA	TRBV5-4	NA	CASSLYQATTYEQYF	TGTGCCAGCAGCTTGTACCAAGCGACCACCTACGAGCAGTACTTC
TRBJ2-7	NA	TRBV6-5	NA	CASSYSGGGVYEQYF	TGTGCCAGCAGTTACTCGGGGGGGGGCGTGTACGAGCAGTACTTC
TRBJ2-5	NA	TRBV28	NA	CASSFTGQETQYF	TGTGCCAGCAGTTTCACAGGCCAAGAGACCCAGTACTTC
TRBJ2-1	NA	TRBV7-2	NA	CASSLGQINEQFF	TGTGCCAGCAGCTTAGGTCAGATCAATGAGCAGTTCTTC
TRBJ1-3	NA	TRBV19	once	CASRGASGNTIYF	TGTGCCAGTCGGGGGGCCTCTGGAAACACCATATATTTT
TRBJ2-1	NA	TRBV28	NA	CASTNTLRRQFF	TGTGCCAGCACCAATACCCTTCGTAGACAGTTCTTC
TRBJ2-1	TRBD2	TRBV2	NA	CASIAGLAGGNEQFF	TGTGCCAGCATCGCGGGACTAGCGGGAGGGAATGAGCAGTTCTTC
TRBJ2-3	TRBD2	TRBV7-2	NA	CASSLAPAGGDTQYF	TGTGCCAGCAGCTTAGCCCCAGCGGGAGGGGATACGCAGTATTTT
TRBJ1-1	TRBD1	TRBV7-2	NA	CASSLYRGMNTEAFF	TGTGCCAGCAGCTTATACAGGGGGATGAACACTGAAGCTTTCTTT
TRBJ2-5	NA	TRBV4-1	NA	CASSGVGDGETQYF	TGCGCCAGCTCAGGGGTTGGGGACGGGGAGACCCAGTACTTC
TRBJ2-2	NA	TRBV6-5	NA	CASSYGRGVGTGELFF	TGTGCCAGCAGTTACGGCAGGGGCGTTGGCACCGGGGAGCTGTTTTTT
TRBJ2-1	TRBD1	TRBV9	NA	CASSTTGTGAYNEQFF	TGTGCCAGCAGCACCACCGGGACAGGGGCCTACAATGAGCAGTTCTTC
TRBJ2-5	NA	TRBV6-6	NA	CASSYGGAAQETQYF	TGTGCCAGCAGTTACGGGGGGGCGGCTCAAGAGACCCAGTACTTC
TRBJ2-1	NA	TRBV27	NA	CASFKTGEQFF	TGTGCCAGCTTCAAAACGGGTGAGCAGTTCTTC
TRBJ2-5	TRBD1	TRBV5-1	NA	CASSTSTGVGETQYF	TGCGCCAGCAGCACTTCGACAGGGGTAGGGGAGACCCAGTACTTC
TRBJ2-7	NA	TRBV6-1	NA	CASSVPRGGVGTGNSYEQYF	TGTGCCAGCAGTGTTCCAAGGGGGGGGGTCGGGACTGGCAACTCCTACGAGCAGTACTTC
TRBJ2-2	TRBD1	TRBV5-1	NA	CASRYDRGGTGELFF	TGCGCCAGCAGATACGACAGGGGCGGCACCGGGGAGCTGTTTTTT
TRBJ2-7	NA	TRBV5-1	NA	CASSSQTSYEQYF	TGCGCCAGCAGCTCCCAAACATCCTACGAGCAGTACTTC
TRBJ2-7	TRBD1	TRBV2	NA	CASSRTGPSSYEQYF	TGTGCCAGCAGTAGGACAGGCCCGAGCTCCTACGAGCAGTACTTC
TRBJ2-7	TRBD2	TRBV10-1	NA	CASTPEAGGHEQYF	TGCGCCAGCACCCCCGAAGCGGGAGGGCATGAGCAGTACTTC
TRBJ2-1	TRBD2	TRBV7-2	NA	CASSISGYNEQFF	TGTGCCAGCAGCATTAGCGGGTACAATGAGCAGTTCTTC
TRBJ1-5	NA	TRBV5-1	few	CASSLTGTSNQPQHF	TGCGCCAGCAGCCTTACAGGGACGAGCAATCAGCCCCAGCATTTT
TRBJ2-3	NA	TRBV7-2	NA	CASSIRGAGWTDTQYF	TGTGCCAGCAGCATTCGGGGTGCTGGGTGGACAGATACGCAGTATTTT
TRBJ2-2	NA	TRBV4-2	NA	CASSQATGANTGELFF	TGTGCCAGCAGCCAAGCTACGGGAGCGAACACCGGGGAGCTGTTTTTT
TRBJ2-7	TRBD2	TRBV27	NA	CASSLSPSVPSGKGEQYF	TGTGCCAGCAGTTTATCACCTTCCGTTCCTAGCGGGAAGGGCGAGCAGTACTTC
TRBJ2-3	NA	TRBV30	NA	CAWGNLASSTDTQYF	TGTGCCTGGGGGAATCTAGCGAGTAGCACAGATACGCAGTATTTT
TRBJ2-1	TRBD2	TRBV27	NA	CASSFGLADEQFF	TGTGCCAGCAGTTTCGGACTAGCCGATGAGCAGTTCTTC
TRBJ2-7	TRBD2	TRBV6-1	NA	CASSENPASGPYEQYF	TGTGCCAGCAGTGAAAATCCCGCTAGCGGGCCTTACGAGCAGTACTTC
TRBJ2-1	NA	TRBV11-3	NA	CASSLTGGSYNEQFF	TGTGCCAGCAGCCTAACCGGGGGCTCCTACAATGAGCAGTTCTTC
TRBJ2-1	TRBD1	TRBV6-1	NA	CASSEDGQEYNEQFF	TGTGCCAGCAGTGAAGATGGACAGGAGTACAATGAGCAGTTCTTC
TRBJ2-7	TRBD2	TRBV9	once	CASSVTSGKPYEQYF	TGTGCCAGCAGCGTGACTAGCGGAAAGCCCTACGAGCAGTACTTC
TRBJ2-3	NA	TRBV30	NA	CAWEQGADTQYF	TGTGCCTGGGAACAAGGGGCAGATACGCAGTATTTT
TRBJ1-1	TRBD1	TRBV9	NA	CASSVSPPGQGGLTFF	TGTGCCAGCAGCGTAAGTCCCCCGGGGCAGGGGGGTTTGACTTTCTTT